These 26 T cell receptor beta chains came from one sample sequenced in a study of blood T cell repertoires in COVID-19. Profiled with immunoSEQ multiplex PCR; TCRdb holds only in-frame clones, not every one. The repertoire includes a few hundred thousand clones, 65% to 90% of them detected once, and approximately 7.6% sits in the top ten. The source material was peripheral blood. The receptors here all came from a human donor in a cohort sampled during active COVID-19.

About this clone: A read error may account for a junction end that differs from germline. This chain connects TRBV9 to TRBJ1-4; possible D gene TRBD1, 5 bases. The CDR3 runs to 13 residues. The germline gives CDR1 SGDLS, CDR2 YYNGEE. CDR3 nucleotide sequence: TGTGCCAGCAGCAGAGGGACTAAGGAAAAACTGTTTTTT. Translation: CASSRGTKEKLFF. The entire variable domain, with the rest obtained from reference TRBV9 and TRBJ1-4, is as follows: DSGVTQTPKHLITATGQRVTLRCSPRSGDLSVYWYQQSLDQGLQFLIQYYNGEERAKGNILERFSAQQFPDLHSELNLSSLELGDSALYFCASSRGTKEKLFFGSGTQLSVL.

The CDR3 sequence is CASSPAAIYGYTF. CDR3 bases: TGTGCCAGCAGTCCCGCAGCGATCTATGGCTACACCTTC. V and J are TRBV6-5 and TRBJ1-2, with no clear D. V was trimmed by 5 bases and J by 4 bases, leaving 11 bases between them. Germline V CDR1 and CDR2: MNHEY, SVGAGI. The CDR3 runs 13 residues.

The chain couples TRBV27 to TRBJ2-7; tentative D call: TRBD2 (6 bases). The germline V gene has CDR1 MNHEY and CDR2 SMNVEV (reference sequence). This CDR3 comprises 14 residues. Deletions cut 3 bases from V and 2 bases from J, with 11 bases between. This chain's CDR3 is CASSFRGEPYEQYF. CDR3 bases: TGTGCCAGCAGTTTTCGCGGGGAGCCCTACGAGCAGTACTTC.

This chain links TRBV21-1 with TRBJ1-1; the table's D call TRBD1 went unverified against the DNA. TRBV21-1 is described as a pseudogene. This CDR3 has 14 amino acids. In nucleotides, the CDR3 is TGTGCCAGCAGCAAACGGCAGGCGAACACTGAAGCTTTCTTT. Protein sequence: CASSKRQANTEAFF.

The chain links TRBV2 to TRBJ2-7, with 9 bases that match TRBD1. CDR1 is SNHLY, CDR2 FYNNEI, per germline. This CDR3 region has 15 residues. Trimming took 5 bases from V and 6 from J; bases not matched to a gene: 11. CDR3 protein: CASSRFGTGSTEQYF. The CDR3 DNA sequence: TGTGCCAGCAGTCGGTTCGGGACAGGGTCGACCGAGCAGTACTTC. Full variable domain (rest looked up from reference TRBV2 and TRBJ2-7): EPEVTQTPSHQVTQMGQEVILRCVPISNHLYFYWYRQILGQKVEFLVSFYNNEISEKSEIFDDQFSVERPDGSNFTLKIRSTKLEDSAMYFCASSRFGTGSTEQYFGPGTRLTVT.

The V gene is TRBV9, the J gene TRBJ1-2, with a possible D match to TRBD1 (5 bases). The CDR3 runs to 12 residues. Per germline, CDR1 SGDLS and CDR2 YYNGEE. V was trimmed by 2 bases and J by 8 bases, leaving 10 bases between them. The CDR3 spells CASSVQGWGYTF. CDR3 coding DNA: TGTGCCAGCAGCGTGCAGGGTTGGGGCTACACCTTC.

The chain is built from TRBV11-2 and TRBJ1-1, with TRBD1 matching over 9 bases. The germline V gene has CDR1 SGHAT and CDR2 FQNNGV. This CDR3 comprises 15 residues. The ends lost 2 bases at V and 6 bases at J; junction bases unmatched: 7. The chain's CDR3 is CASSLRTGVYPEAFF. CDR3 nucleotides: TGTGCCAGCAGCTTAAGGACAGGGGTATACCCTGAAGCTTTCTTT. The whole variable domain, remainder taken from reference TRBV11-2 and TRBJ1-1, is EAGVAQSPRYKIIEKRQSVAFWCNPISGHATLYWYQQILGQGPKLLIQFQNNGVVDDSQLPKDRFSAERLKGVDSTLKIQPAKLEDSAVYLCASSLRTGVYPEAFFGQGTRLTVV.

CDR3 DNA: TGTGCCACCAGTGATTCCCGGGACTATAGCACAGATACGCAGTATTTT. Amino acids: CATSDSRDYSTDTQYF. V gene TRBV24-1 combines with J gene TRBJ2-3, with 7 bases fitting TRBD2. The germline CDR1 and CDR2 sequences are KGHDR and SFDVKD. Germline trimming cut 2 bases from V and 0 bases from J; bases unmatched to any gene: 4. The CDR3 has 16 amino acids.

This chain connects TRBV29-1 to TRBJ2-1; perhaps TRBD2 as D (6 bases). Trimming removed 3 bases from V and 3 bases from J, with 18 bases in between. This CDR3 is 16 amino acids long. Germline CDR1 reads SQVTM; CDR2 reads ANQGSEA. DNA of the CDR3: TGCAGCGTTGAGGGGGGAAAGCCGGGCAGCTACAATGAGCAGTTCTTC. This codes for CSVEGGKPGSYNEQFF.

The V gene is TRBV7-3, the J gene TRBJ2-3; 8 positions match TRBD1. With 0 bases clipped from V and 4 bases from J, the junction kept 0 bases outside the gene matches. This CDR3 is 14 amino acids long. The germline V gene encodes CDR1 SGHTA and CDR2 FQGTGA. CDR3 nucleotides: TGTGCCAGCAGCTTAACACAGGGGGCAGATACGCAGTATTTT. It codes for CASSLTQGADTQYF.

The CDR3 protein is CASSPPGQGHEQYF. The CDR3 region has the DNA TGTGCCAGCTCACCACCGGGACAGGGTCACGAGCAGTACTTC. This rearrangement joins TRBV18 to TRBJ2-7; TRBD1 agrees at 9 bases. J was trimmed by 5 bases and V by 0 bases; bases with no gene match: 2. The CDR3 spans 14 residues. Looked up from germline, CDR1 is KGHSH and CDR2 is LQKENI.

The chain couples TRBV7-8 to TRBJ2-5, with 7 bases fitting TRBD2. This CDR3 comprises 14 residues. The V gene end was trimmed by 6 bases and the J gene end by 0 bases; junction bases not matched to a gene: 4. Germline lookup yields CDR1 SGHVS and CDR2 FQNEAQ. CDR3 DNA: TGTGCCAGCAGTATAGGGACTAACCAAGAGACCCAGTACTTC. Translated: CASSIGTNQETQYF. The full variable domain, in which reference TRBV7-8 and TRBJ2-5 provide the parts outside the CDR3, is GAGVSQSPRYKVAKRGQDVALRCDPISGHVSLFWYQQALGQGPEFLTYFQNEAQLDKSGLPSDRFFAERPEGSVSTLKIQRTQQEDSAVYLCASSIGTNQETQYFGPGTRLLVL.

The J gene is TRBJ1-5, the V gene TRBV24-1; D is uncertain. The germline V gene has CDR1 KGHDR and CDR2 SFDVKD. The CDR3 is 14 residues long. Trimming pared 9 bases from V and 3 bases from J, leaving 14 bases between. CDR3 residues: CATSRTGNNQPQHF. In nucleotides, the CDR3 is TGTGCCACCTCACGGACGGGAAACAATCAGCCCCAGCATTTT.

This chain connects TRBV14 to TRBJ2-3; possibly TRBD1 for D (6 bases). V was trimmed by 0 bases and J by 3 bases, leaving 13 bases between them. This CDR3 spans 16 amino acids. Germline CDR1 and CDR2: SGHDN and FVKESK. This CDR3 is CASSQDQGSVTDTQYF. The CDR3 DNA follows: TGTGCCAGCAGCCAAGATCAGGGGTCGGTTACAGATACGCAGTATTTT.

The genes are TRBV5-1 and TRBJ1-3, with D maybe TRBD1 (5 bases). From germline, CDR1 is SGHRS and CDR2 YFSETQ. Trimming cost V 2 bases and J 8 bases, with 20 bases left between them. The CDR3 is made up of 16 amino acids. CDR3 sequence reads: CASSLRSVTTGDTIYF. Here the CDR3 DNA reads TGCGCCAGCAGCTTAAGGTCGGTTACTACGGGGGACACCATATATTTT.

The V gene is TRBV5-4, the J gene TRBJ1-1; 7 bases agree with TRBD1. The CDR3 contains 16 residues. Trimming cost V 1 base and J 0 bases; bases outside gene matches: 6. Germline assignment: CDR1 SGHNT and CDR2 YYREEE (reference sequence). The CDR3 bases are TGTGCCAGCAGCTTGAAGGGTGACAGGGTGAACACTGAAGCTTTCTTT. Its translation is CASSLKGDRVNTEAFF.

The V call is TRBV5-1, the J call TRBJ2-1, with 7 bases aligning to TRBD2. The CDR3 sequence is 12 residues long. Trimming at V came to 4 bases and at J to 10 bases, leaving 5 bases not matched to a gene. Germline values: CDR1 SGHRS, CDR2 YFSETQ. The CDR3 here is CASSRTRGEQFF. CDR3 bases: TGCGCCAGCAGCCGGACTAGGGGCGAGCAGTTCTTC.

J is TRBJ2-7 and V is TRBV6-5; the match to TRBD1 covers 11 bases. V was clipped by 8 bases and J by 2 bases; unmatched bases: 5. There are 14 residues in the CDR3. Per germline, CDR1 MNHEY and CDR2 SVGAGI. The CDR3 bases are TGTGCCAGCGGAGGACAGGGGGCGGCCTACGAGCAGTACTTC. Its translation: CASGGQGAAYEQYF.

This clone came up once. The chain couples TRBV5-4 to TRBJ2-7; possible D gene TRBD1, 6 bases. Trimming removed 4 bases from V and 4 bases from J, with 12 bases in between. This CDR3 comprises 13 residues. The germline V gene has CDR1 SGHNT and CDR2 YYREEE (reference sequence). CDR3 in DNA: TGTGCCAGCAGCAGGCTACAGGGATACGAGCAGTACTTC. It specifies CASSRLQGYEQYF.

This sequence joins TRBV5-4 and TRBJ1-2; 9 nucleotides line up with TRBD1. This CDR3 has 14 residues. J was trimmed by 6 bases and V by 4 bases; bases with no gene match: 7. Germline lookup yields CDR1 SGHNT and CDR2 YYREEE (reference sequence). DNA for the CDR3: TGTGCCAGCAGCGGGGGACAGGGAAGAGATGGCTACACCTTC. Translation gives CASSGGQGRDGYTF.

This clone was counted only a few times. The V gene is TRBV6-6, the J gene TRBJ1-5; D is ambiguous. The germline V and J ends were trimmed by 2 bases and 0 bases, with 5 bases remaining between them. Germline CDR1 and CDR2: MNHNY and SVGAGI (reference sequence). The CDR3 is 14 residues long. CDR3 DNA sequence: TGTGCCAGCAGTTACAGCGGTAGCAATCAGCCCCAGCATTTT. Translation gives CASSYSGSNQPQHF.

The V gene is TRBV12-3 or TRBV12-4, the J gene TRBJ1-2; D is ambiguous. Deletions cut 6 bases from V and 7 bases from J, with 9 bases between. The CDR3 consists of 11 residues. The CDR3 sequence is CASSRHGGYTF. CDR3 coding DNA: TGTGCCAGCAGCCGACACGGTGGCTACACCTTC.

The chain recombines TRBV5-6 with TRBJ1-2, with a weak D call TRBD1 (5 bases). Germline assignment: CDR1 SGHDT and CDR2 YYEEEE. V lost 1 base to trimming and J lost 4 bases, with 8 bases between them. The CDR3 totals 13 residues. The CDR3 reads CASSLNRPYGYTF. In DNA, the CDR3 is TGTGCCAGCAGCTTGAACAGGCCCTATGGCTACACCTTC.

This sequence joins TRBV9 and TRBJ2-6, with 9 bases fitting TRBD1. Per the germline V gene, CDR1 is SGDLS and CDR2 is YYNGEE. V shed 4 bases and J 3 bases; nucleotides not matched to a gene: 11. The length of the CDR3 is 18 residues. CDR3 in DNA: TGTGCCAGCAGCCCGACCGGACAGGGGCAGAATGGGGCCAACGTCCTGACTTTC. This encodes CASSPTGQGQNGANVLTF. Using reference TRBV9 and TRBJ2-6 for the parts outside the CDR3, the full variable domain is DSGVTQTPKHLITATGQRVTLRCSPRSGDLSVYWYQQSLDQGLQFLIQYYNGEERAKGNILERFSAQQFPDLHSELNLSSLELGDSALYFCASSPTGQGQNGANVLTFGAGSRLTVL.

Written as DNA, the CDR3 is TGCGCCAGCACGTCGACCGGGACACGGACCGGGGAGCTGTTTTTT. Amino acid sequence: CASTSTGTRTGELFF. This rearrangement joins TRBV5-1 to TRBJ2-2; a weak D match, TRBD1 (6 bases). The CDR3 runs 15 residues. The germline gives CDR1 SGHRS, CDR2 YFSETQ. V lost 6 bases to trimming and J lost 5 bases, with 17 bases between them. The complete variable domain, with remaining parts taken from reference TRBV5-1 and TRBJ2-2, reads KAGVTQTPRYLIKTRGQQVTLSCSPISGHRSVSWYQQTPGQGLQFLFEYFSETQRNKGNFPGRFSGRQFSNSRSEMNVSTLELGDSALYLCASTSTGTRTGELFFGEGSRLTVL.

The genes are TRBV7-9 and TRBJ2-7; a possible D gene is TRBD2 (7 bases). The CDR3 sequence is 13 residues long. Germline lookup yields CDR1 SEHNR and CDR2 FQNEAQ (reference sequence). The V and J ends lost 3 bases and 5 bases respectively, with 11 bases between them. As DNA, the CDR3 is TGTGCCAGCAGCTTCGGGGGGCTTGACGAGCAGTACTTC. Protein: CASSFGGLDEQYF.